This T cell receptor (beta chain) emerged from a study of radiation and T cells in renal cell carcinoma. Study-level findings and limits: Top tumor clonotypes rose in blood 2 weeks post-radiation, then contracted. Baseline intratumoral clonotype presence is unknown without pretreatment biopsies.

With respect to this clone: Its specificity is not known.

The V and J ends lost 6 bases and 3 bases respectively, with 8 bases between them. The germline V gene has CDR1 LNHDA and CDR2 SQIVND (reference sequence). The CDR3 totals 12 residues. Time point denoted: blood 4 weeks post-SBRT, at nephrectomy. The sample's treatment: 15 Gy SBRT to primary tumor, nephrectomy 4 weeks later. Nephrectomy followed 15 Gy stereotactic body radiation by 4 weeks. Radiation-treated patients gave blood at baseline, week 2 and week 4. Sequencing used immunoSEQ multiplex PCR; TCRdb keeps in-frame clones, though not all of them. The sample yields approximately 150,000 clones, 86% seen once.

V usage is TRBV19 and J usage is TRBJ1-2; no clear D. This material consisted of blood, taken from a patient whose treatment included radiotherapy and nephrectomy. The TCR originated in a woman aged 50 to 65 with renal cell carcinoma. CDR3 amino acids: CASSRADYGYTF. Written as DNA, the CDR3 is TGTGCCAGTAGCCGGGCAGACTATGGCTACACCTTC.